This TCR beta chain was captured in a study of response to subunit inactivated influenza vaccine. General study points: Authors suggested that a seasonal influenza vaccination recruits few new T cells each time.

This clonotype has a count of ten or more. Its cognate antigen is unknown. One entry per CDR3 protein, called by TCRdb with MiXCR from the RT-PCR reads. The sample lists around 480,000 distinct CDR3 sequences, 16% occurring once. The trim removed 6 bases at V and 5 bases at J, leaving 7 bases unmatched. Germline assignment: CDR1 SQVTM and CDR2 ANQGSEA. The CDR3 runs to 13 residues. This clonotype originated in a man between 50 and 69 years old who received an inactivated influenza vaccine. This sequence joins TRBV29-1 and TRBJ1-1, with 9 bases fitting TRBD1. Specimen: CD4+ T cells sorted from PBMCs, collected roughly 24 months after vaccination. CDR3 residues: CSVSGTGRTEAFF. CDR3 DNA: TGCAGCGTGTCCGGGACAGGGAGGACTGAAGCTTTCTTT.